The clone carrying this T cell receptor (beta chain) has a handful of counts. The data were obtained in a study of shared clonotypes between healthy human individuals. Study as a whole: The donors, a couple of women and three men, were aged 18 to 49.

In replicate PCRs of unsorted PBMC, approximately 310 ng DNA, 30,000 or so T cell genomes, was used. Assay: immunoSEQ multiplex PCR; the TCRdb copy retains only in-frame clones and omits some. The sample lists about 520,000 clones, roughly 80% occurring once. The CDR3 length is 14 residues. The ends were cut back, 4 bases at V and 3 bases at J, with 10 bases in the middle. Germline V gene lookup returns CDR1 MNHNS and CDR2 SASEGT. The chain carries TRBV6-1 and TRBJ1-5; a possible D gene is TRBD1 (5 bases). Material: PBMCs. This TCR was sampled from a woman between 40 and 50 years old in good health. Some clones in this sample may be carry-over from other donors' samples. CDR3 nucleotides: TGTGCCAGCAGTGGGCAGGGCCTCAATCAGCCCCAGCATTTT. Translating it yields CASSGQGLNQPQHF.